This T cell receptor (beta chain) was sequenced during a study of blood T cell repertoires in COVID-19. Clones were sequenced by immunoSEQ multiplex PCR, and TCRdb holds only the in-frame ones, with some missing. The sample carries roughly 230,000 clones, about 83% recorded once. Trimming stripped 4 bases from V and 4 bases from J, with 11 bases between. The CDR3 extends over 14 amino acids. The V gene's germline CDR1 is LNHNV and CDR2 YYDKDF (reference sequence). This clone is a singleton in its sample. This clonotype was sampled from a human donor in a cohort sampled during active COVID-19. V and J are TRBV15 and TRBJ1-3; D possibly corresponds to TRBD1 (6 bases). The sample consisted of peripheral blood. The CDR3 DNA is TGTGCCACCAGCACGGCGACAGGCGGAAACACCATATATTTT. It specifies CATSTATGGNTIYF.